One sample yielded the 16 T cell receptor beta chains listed below, sequenced in a study of neoadjuvant anti-PD-1 for oral cavity cancer. The time point was: after neoadjuvant nivolumab, at surgical resection. Data came from immunoSEQ multiplex PCR; TCRdb stores just in-frame clones and leaves some out. Among nearly 15,000 clones, roughly 40% were seen once, and the ten largest hold less than 40%. The sample here was tumor tissue, taken after nivolumab (anti-PD-1) treatment. The receptors stem from a person aged 40 to 85 with oral cavity squamous cell carcinoma.

The chain joins TRBV5-1 to TRBJ2-5; 11 bases are shared with TRBD1. CDR1 and CDR2 from the germline V gene are SGHRS and YFSETQ. The length of the CDR3 is 16 residues. V lost 5 bases to trimming and J lost 5 bases; unmatched junction nucleotides: 11. The CDR3 loop reads CASSPTWTGGAETQYF. CDR3 coding DNA: TGCGCCAGCAGTCCGACCTGGACAGGGGGCGCGGAGACCCAGTACTTC.

The chain carries TRBV9 and TRBJ1-3, with 7 bases matching TRBD1. The CDR3 is 16 residues long. The V gene end was trimmed by 10 bases and the J gene end by 3 bases; junction bases not matched to a gene: 16. Per germline, CDR1 SGDLS and CDR2 YYNGEE. The CDR3 nucleotides read TGTGCCGACCGACAGGGCGTCCCGTCGGATGGAAACACCATATATTTT. This encodes CADRQGVPSDGNTIYF.

The chain combines TRBV10-3 with TRBJ2-5; 9 bases are a match to TRBD2. CDR3 length: 13 residues. Trimming took 6 bases from V and 5 from J; bases not matched to a gene: 4. Germline CDR1 reads ENHRY; CDR2 reads SYGVKD. The CDR3 region has the DNA TGTGCCATCAGAGCGGGGGGCGGGGAGACCCAGTACTTC. Translation gives CAIRAGGGETQYF.

CDR3 residues: CASSVGSGLPYYSTNEKLFF. In nucleotides, the CDR3 is TGTGCCAGCAGCGTAGGATCAGGGTTACCTTACTATTCAACTAATGAAAAACTGTTTTTT. This rearrangement joins TRBV9 to TRBJ1-4; maybe TRBD1 (5 bases). V was shortened by 0 bases and J by 0 bases, with 21 bases between the two germline ends. Germline values: CDR1 SGDLS, CDR2 YYNGEE. The CDR3 loop spans 20 amino acids.

In DNA, the CDR3 is TGCGCCAGCAGCTCCTTAGGTTCCCAAGAGACCCAGTACTTC. This codes for CASSSLGSQETQYF. The chain joins TRBV5-1 to TRBJ2-5; D not certain. CDR1 and CDR2 from the germline V gene are SGHRS and YFSETQ. Between the trimmed V and J ends, which lost 3 bases and 1 base, there was a span of 10 bases. The CDR3 length is 14 residues.

The chain recombines TRBV7-2 with TRBJ1-6; D might be TRBD1 (5 bases). The V end was cut by 3 bases, the J end by 5 bases, with 11 bases between. The CDR3 spans 15 residues. Germline values: CDR1 SGHTA, CDR2 FQGNSA. CDR3 loop: CASSLRGLNNSPLHF. In DNA, the CDR3 is TGTGCCAGCAGCTTGCGGGGCCTGAATAATTCACCCCTCCACTTT.

This clone is termed medium-sized (0.01 to 0.1%). Written as DNA, the CDR3 is TGTGCCAGCAGTTTAAGGACTAGCGGGGATGAGGAGACCCAGTACTTC. This encodes CASSLRTSGDEETQYF. The chain recombines TRBV2 with TRBJ2-5; 12 bases line up with TRBD2. CDR3 size: 16 residues. Losses at the gene ends were 5 bases for V and 5 bases for J; bases not matched to a gene: 9. The germline V gene has CDR1 SNHLY and CDR2 FYNNEI.

The chain is built from TRBV19 and TRBJ1-6; D is unresolved. Trimming removed 0 bases at V and 10 bases at J, with 19 bases between. The CDR3 is made up of 17 amino acids. From germline, CDR1 is LNHDA and CDR2 SQIVND (reference sequence). The CDR3 sequence is CASSIEGTRWFDSPLHF. CDR3 sequence (DNA): TGTGCCAGTAGTATAGAGGGCACTCGATGGTTCGACTCACCCCTCCACTTT.

The rearrangement links TRBV7-9 to TRBJ1-1; no clear D gene. CDR1 and CDR2 (germline): SEHNR, FQNEAQ (reference sequence). Trimming pared 3 bases from V and 9 bases from J, leaving 8 bases between. The CDR3 is 11 amino acids. The DNA for the CDR3 is TGTGCCAGCAGCTTGCAGGATAAAGCTTTCTTT. Its protein is CASSLQDKAFF.

The chain carries TRBV2 and TRBJ2-7; 9 bases are a match to TRBD1. This CDR3 spans 16 amino acids. The V and J ends lost 5 bases and 3 bases, in that order; junction bases with no gene match: 11. Germline values: CDR1 SNHLY, CDR2 FYNNEI. The CDR3 region is CASSHRGRVISYEQYF. CDR3 sequence (DNA): TGTGCCAGCAGTCACAGGGGGCGGGTTATTAGCTACGAGCAGTACTTC.

This clone was detected once. The rearrangement joins TRBV14 to TRBJ2-3, with D possibly TRBD2 on 5 matching bases. The germline V gene encodes CDR1 SGHDN and CDR2 FVKESK. This CDR3 contains 17 residues. Between the trimmed V and J ends, which lost 4 bases and 6 bases, there was a span of 23 bases. The CDR3 is CASSPYLGRGLGDTQYF. The CDR3 DNA reads as TGTGCCAGCAGCCCCTACCTGGGGAGAGGGTTAGGGGATACGCAGTATTTT. Filled out from reference TRBV14 and TRBJ2-3, the complete variable domain reads EAGVTQFPSHSVIEKGQTVTLRCDPISGHDNLYWYRRVMGKEIKFLLHFVKESKQDESGMPNNRFLAERTGGTYSTLKVQPAELEDSGVYFCASSPYLGRGLGDTQYFGPGTRLTVL.

This clone was counted a few times. The chain uses TRBV15 and TRBJ2-2; a possible D gene is TRBD2 (6 bases). Germline loops: CDR1 LNHNV, CDR2 YYDKDF (reference sequence). Trimming removed 4 bases at V and 6 bases at J, with 9 bases between. CDR3 length: 13 amino acids. The CDR3 reads CATSIVAAGELFF. CDR3 sequence (DNA): TGTGCCACCAGCATAGTAGCGGCCGGGGAGCTGTTTTTT. The full variable domain, its missing parts supplied by reference TRBV15 and TRBJ2-2, is DAMVIQNPRYQVTQFGKPVTLSCSQTLNHNVMYWYQQKSSQAPKLLFHYYDKDFNNEADTPDNFQSRRPNTSFCFLDIRSPGLGDTAMYLCATSIVAAGELFFGEGSRLTVL.

This clone was seen more than once but under ten times. The gene calls are TRBV12-5 and TRBJ2-7; TRBD2 agrees at 7 bases. This CDR3 spans 14 amino acids. V trimming: 4 bases; J trimming: 9 bases; junction bases outside the gene matches: 12. The germline CDR1 and CDR2 sequences are LGHNT and FRNRAP. The CDR3 DNA follows: TGTGCTAGTGGTTCCCCTCGACCAGTAGCGGGGCAGTACTTC. The encoded protein is CASGSPRPVAGQYF.

The chain couples TRBV4-2 to TRBJ1-4, with 9 bases matching TRBD1. Germline V CDR1 and CDR2: LGHNA, YNFKEQ. Trimming cost V 0 bases and J 6 bases; bases outside gene matches: 5. This CDR3 region has 16 residues. Here the CDR3 DNA reads TGTGCCAGCAGCCAAGAGGAGGGACAGGGACATGAAAAACTGTTTTTT. Protein product: CASSQEEGQGHEKLFF.

The chain recombines TRBV11-2 with TRBJ2-5; no definite D call. CDR3 length: 16 residues. Germline assignment: CDR1 SGHAT and CDR2 FQNNGV. V shed 4 bases and J shed 2 bases, with 17 bases lying between them. CDR3 sequence: CASSSTFVAVQETQYF. The CDR3 nucleotides are TGTGCCAGCAGCTCCACCTTCGTCGCAGTTCAAGAGACCCAGTACTTC.

This clone was found a few times. The V and J genes are TRBV18 and TRBJ1-3; D call uncertain. The CDR3 runs 13 residues. The V end lost 4 bases, the J end lost 1 base, and 5 bases lay between the germline ends. Per germline, CDR1 KGHSH and CDR2 LQKENI. CDR3 region: CASSLGSGNTIYF. As DNA, the CDR3 is TGTGCCAGCTCACTGGGTTCTGGAAACACCATATATTTT.